This T cell receptor beta chain was sequenced for a study of T cell changes during pregnancy in multiple sclerosis (dated by TCRdb to about 2019). Looking at the study overall: The study examined how the T cell repertoire changed over the course of pregnancy in women with multiple sclerosis.

To prepare the library, the immunoSEQ multiplex PCR assay was applied. TCRdb obtained this table from immuneACCESS and retained in-frame rearrangements with V and J assigned. These tables miss some clones; where compared with another copy, unresolved V genes account for less than half of the shortfall, and the remainder is unexplained. This sample is represented by some 52,000 clones; roughly 92% of them were singletons. The leading ten clones occupy about 0.25% of the sample. For this clone: Its antigen is currently not known. Within one base of it there is no much larger clone, and no base qualities were kept.

Taken from the germline V gene, the CDR1 and CDR2 loops are SGDLS and YYNGEE. The CDR3, cysteine through phenylalanine, is 16 amino acids long. Only CDR3 DNA is held: 48 bases, read in frame from base 1. Trimming takes 0 bases from V and 0 bases from J, and the germline ends sit 11 bases apart. This clonotype was sampled from a female donor with multiple sclerosis, enrolled in a pregnancy study. Recombination linked TRBV9 to TRBJ2-3, and perhaps TRBD1 as D gene, on 7 matching bases. The specimen was CD4+ T cells from peripheral blood mononuclear cells, collected in the third trimester of pregnancy. Read as DNA, the sequence is TGTGCCAGCAGCGTAGTACAGGGGACTAGCACAGATACGCAGTATTTT. It is translated as CASSVVQGTSTDTQYF.